This TCR beta chain was recovered during a study of identical twins. TCRdb re-called the 5' RACE reads with MiXCR, one entry per CDR3 protein. Of around 250,000 distinct CDR3 sequences in the sample, 10% to 15% were seen once. V lost 4 bases, J lost 0 bases, and 6 bases stayed unmatched. This CDR3 region has 16 residues. The germline CDR1 and CDR2 sequences are MDHEN and SYDVKM. This same sample was also part of a study on yellow fever vaccine responses in identical twins.

The chain uses TRBV28 and TRBJ2-1, with 7 bases lining up with TRBD2. This sequence was found in a young woman in good health. The specimen was memory (CD45RO+) T cells sorted from blood. DNA for the CDR3: TGTGCCAGCAGTTCACCTAGCGGACGCTCCTACAATGAGCAGTTCTTC. Encoded protein: CASSSPSGRSYNEQFF.